The source of this T cell receptor (beta chain) is a study of metastatic and nonmetastatic thyroid tumors. This clone was seen more than once but under ten times. Its antigen is unknown. V shed 4 bases, J shed 0 bases, and the junction held 9 bases outside the gene matches. The germline gives CDR1 MDHEN, CDR2 SYDVKM. The CDR3 runs 16 residues. Study-wide results and limits: According to reports, the diversity of TCR beta was significantly higher in malignant thyroid tumors than in benign nodules, and this held in both blood and tumor samples.

All patients were untreated before thyroid surgery. TCRdb re-analyzed the PCR reads through MiXCR. There are approximately 31,000 clones in the sample; roughly 18% occur only once, and about 10% lies in the top ten. The receptor was derived from a female donor with papillary thyroid cancer or a benign thyroid nodule (not recorded which). Some clones in this sample may be carry-over from other donors' samples. The V call is TRBV28, the J call TRBJ2-7, with TRBD1 matching over 7 bases. The sequenced sample consisted of blood. In DNA, the CDR3 is TGTGCCAGCAGTTCCTATTGGGACAGTAGCTCCTACGAGCAGTACTTC. Its protein product is CASSSYWDSSSYEQYF.